This T cell receptor beta chain was profiled in a study of blood T cell repertoires in COVID-19. As for the study in general: Acute and convalescent COVID-19 samples came from the United States, Italy and Spain. T cells, B-cell-depleted T cells, or PBMCs supplied cDNA or gDNA.

V was pared by 7 bases and J by 5 bases, with 6 bases of the junction left unmatched. The germline gives CDR1 MNHEY, CDR2 SMNVEV (reference sequence). The length of the CDR3 is 13 residues. In the original analysis: Nucleated cell number was recorded as an estimate derived from reference gene primer amplification. The data were produced by immunoSEQ multiplex PCR, yet TCRdb's version contains in-frame clones alone and is incomplete. V, J and clone size were drawn from that table, and D and trimming were deduced from the DNA. The top ten clones hold 7.9% of a sample with about 120,000 clones, roughly four fifths of them seen once. This clone was seen a single time.

This TCR derives from a human donor in a cohort sampled during active COVID-19. The sample taken for sequencing was peripheral blood. This sequence joins TRBV27 and TRBJ1-1; 8 nucleotides agree with TRBD1. The DNA for the CDR3 is TGTGCCAGCACAGCAGGGGGCTTGACTGAAGCTTTCTTT. As protein: CASTAGGLTEAFF.